This T cell receptor beta chain is drawn from a study of cytomegalovirus exposure and HLA in healthy donors. Background on the study: Of around 400 genotyped donors, 81% grouped in the Caucasian-associated ancestry cluster.

The study ran its PCR with 60 Vbeta and 13 Jbeta primers. Repertoires were generated with immunoSEQ multiplex PCR, while TCRdb's copy carries only in-frame clones and drops some. This table holds over 150,000 clones, around four fifths found once. Per germline, CDR1 GTSNPN and CDR2 SVGIG (reference sequence). With 5 bases removed from V and 2 bases from J, the gap between germline ends came to 9 bases. This CDR3 comprises 12 residues. Study observations and caveats: Listed as cytomegalovirus-associated were 170 or so TCR beta chains.

As to this clone: The target antigen is unknown.

The sequencing input was PBMCs. The rearrangement uses TRBV30 and TRBJ2-5; D may be TRBD2 (6 bases). The receptor comes from a male donor in good health and CMV-seropositive. For the CDR3, the DNA is TGTGCCTGGTCGGGACTGCAAGAGACCCAGTACTTC. Amino acid sequence: CAWSGLQETQYF.